This T cell receptor beta chain stems from a study of shared clonotypes between healthy human individuals. The germline gives CDR1 KGHSH, CDR2 LQKENI. Between the trimmed V and J ends, which lost 1 base and 6 bases, there was a span of 7 bases. The CDR3 extends over 13 amino acids. The authors' processing: ImmunoSEQ output lacked quality scores and full-length reads, limiting matched filtering. Method: immunoSEQ multiplex PCR; TCRdb's copy keeps in-frame clones and lacks some. V, J and clone size reflect that table, while D and trimming were determined from the DNA. The data hold 650,000 to 800,000 clones, with 72% observed a single time. In regard to this clone: What it recognizes is unknown. Other nucleotide sequences in the sample specify the same CDR3.

Naive CD45RA+ and memory CD45RA-negative subsets were split from CD4+ cells. Findings and caveats of the study: Sorted-subset samples were not fully sequenced, rarefaction indicated. Deeper or shallower sequencing was expected to change how clonotypes are shared among donors.

Sample: memory CD4+ T cells sorted from blood. Indicated subset: CD45RA-negative fraction. The chain couples TRBV18 to TRBJ2-1, with D tentatively TRBD2 (5 bases). The sequence was collected from a woman aged 25 to 39 in good health. The chain's CDR3 is CASSPQSGNEQFF. The CDR3 DNA sequence: TGTGCCAGCTCACCACAGAGCGGCAATGAGCAGTTCTTC.